Given below is one T cell receptor beta chain in context. Germline V lookup: CDR1 SGHRS, CDR2 YFSETQ. V shed 0 bases, J shed 5 bases, and the junction held 8 bases outside the gene matches. The CDR3 is 16 amino acids. The sample is drawn from a study of neoadjuvant anti-PD-1 for oral cavity cancer. Noted time point: after neoadjuvant nivolumab, at surgical resection. Data came from immunoSEQ multiplex PCR; TCRdb stores just in-frame clones and leaves some out. Here the sample spans just under 70,000 clones, 70% to 90% being singletons. This sequence originates from a person aged 35-80 years with oral cavity squamous cell carcinoma. Sequenced material: PBMCs, taken after nivolumab (anti-PD-1) treatment. The chain links TRBV5-1 to TRBJ2-3, with TRBD2 matching over 8 bases. CDR3 region: CASSLVGRVGIDTQYF. The CDR3 region has the DNA TGCGCCAGCAGCTTGGTCGGGAGGGTCGGGATAGATACGCAGTATTTT.